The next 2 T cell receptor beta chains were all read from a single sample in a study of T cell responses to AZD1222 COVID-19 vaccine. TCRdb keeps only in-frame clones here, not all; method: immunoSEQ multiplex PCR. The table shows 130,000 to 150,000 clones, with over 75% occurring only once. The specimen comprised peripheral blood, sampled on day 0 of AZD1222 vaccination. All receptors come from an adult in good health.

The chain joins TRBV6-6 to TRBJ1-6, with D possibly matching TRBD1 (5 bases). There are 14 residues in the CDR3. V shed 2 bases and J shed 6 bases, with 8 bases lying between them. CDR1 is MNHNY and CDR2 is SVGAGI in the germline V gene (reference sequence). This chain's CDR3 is CASSYRQGNSPLHF. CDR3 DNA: TGTGCCAGCAGTTACCGGCAGGGTAATTCACCCCTCCACTTT.

This chain's CDR3 is CASSQLQGAGNTIYF. CDR3 in DNA: TGTGCCAGCAGCCAATTACAGGGCGCGGGAAACACCATATATTTT. The V call is TRBV28, the J call TRBJ1-3, with D possibly being TRBD1 (6 bases). The V gene lost 6 bases and the J gene lost 4 bases, with 16 bases spanning the gap. The germline V gene encodes CDR1 MDHEN and CDR2 SYDVKM. This CDR3 is built from 15 residues.